This TCR beta chain was obtained from a study of response to subunit inactivated influenza vaccine. This clonotype has a handful of counts. Its target is unknown. The CDR3 loop spans 13 amino acids. Deletions cut 5 bases from V and 4 bases from J, with 10 bases between. The germline V gene has CDR1 LNHDA and CDR2 SQIVND (reference sequence). Findings and caveats of the study: Authors suggested each seasonal flu vaccination may recruit only limited numbers of new T cells.

Via MiXCR, TCRdb re-called the RT-PCR reads, giving one row per CDR3 protein. The table shows roughly 160,000 distinct CDR3 sequences, with around 9.9% occurring only once. The chain couples TRBV19 to TRBJ2-3; D gene ambiguous. This specimen consisted of non-naive T cells sorted from PBMCs, obtained more than 35 days after vaccination. The clonotype comes from a man aged 50-59 years who received an inactivated influenza vaccine. In DNA, the CDR3 is TGTGCCAGTAGTCCAGGCAGATCAGATACGCAGTATTTT. It translates to CASSPGRSDTQYF. Full variable domain (remainder filled in from reference TRBV19 and TRBJ2-3): DGGITQSPKYLFRKEGQNVTLSCEQNLNHDAMYWYRQDPGQGLRLIYYSQIVNDFQKGDIAEGYSVSREKKESFPLTVTSAQKNPTAFYLCASSPGRSDTQYFGPGTRLTVL.